This T cell receptor (beta chain) was observed in a study of cytomegalovirus exposure and HLA in healthy donors. Whole-study findings and limits: Several of the most significant clusters were apparently associated with common viral pathogens in a later analysis.

CDR3 size: 15 residues. CDR1 is SGHTA and CDR2 is FQGNSA in the germline V gene. Trimming removed 5 bases from V and 2 bases from J; junction bases left unmatched: 8. The PCR made use of 60 Vbeta and 13 Jbeta primers. Produced via immunoSEQ multiplex PCR; TCRdb's table is partial and in-frame only. Its clone listing holds 40,000 or so clones. Note on this clone: Its antigen is not known.

Material: PBMCs. The sequence was obtained from a man aged 30 to 45 in good health and CMV-seronegative. This sequence joins TRBV7-2 and TRBJ1-1; 7 nucleotides align to TRBD1. The CDR3 protein is CASSPTQGINTEAFF. In nucleotides, the CDR3 is TGTGCCAGCAGCCCTACACAGGGGATCAACACTGAAGCTTTCTTT.